The entry below describes one TCR beta chain. Its antigen remains unknown. The trim removed 5 bases at V and 5 bases at J, leaving 11 bases unmatched. The CDR3 extends over 16 amino acids. Germline assignment: CDR1 SGHVS and CDR2 FNYEAQ. The record originates from a study of beta chain features in type 1 diabetes. Study-wide points: The analysis here could not establish whether HLA type shapes TCRB rearrangement. Patients' naive, central memory and Treg TCRB repertoires seemed closer to one another than those of healthy donors. There were fewer insertions and more deletions at the VDJ junctions of type 1 diabetes patients.

Expressed TCRB transcripts were sequenced after all isolated RNA was converted to cDNA. The table came from immunoSEQ multiplex PCR; TCRdb's copy has only in-frame clones and leaves some out. The table includes 250,000 to 350,000 clones, 14% detected once. This chain links TRBV7-6 with TRBJ2-5; 10 bases are shared with TRBD2. This TCR came from a man in his thirties or forties in good health. The source material was central memory CD4+ T cells from blood. CDR3 in amino acids: CASSQLGTSDVETQYF. CDR3 DNA sequence: TGTGCCAGCAGCCAGTTGGGGACTAGCGATGTGGAGACCCAGTACTTC.